This T cell receptor beta chain was found in a study of regulatory T cells in long-lasting Graves disease. Whole-study context: To qualify as persistent, Graves' disease required over 5 years of antithyroid drugs with positive TSH receptor antibodies.

Time point reported: persistent/refractory GD, antithyroid drugs over 5 years with positive TRAb. Preparation of the TCR library used RNA extracted from PBMCs. A blood draw put nine milliliters of peripheral blood into EDTA tubes. There are a few counts of this clonotype. HTBI primers from iRepertoire and Arm-PCR of CDR3 regions yielded the TCR beta libraries. MiXCR was run by TCRdb on the multiplex PCR reads, yielding one entry per CDR3 protein. The sample has about 660,000 distinct CDR3 sequences; roughly 30% are singletons. Sequencing was performed on peripheral blood mononuclear cells (PBMCs), taken when the disease was refractory, from a patient treated with antithyroid drugs. This sequence originates from a female donor with Graves disease.

CDR3 sequence (DNA): TGTGCCTGGAGTGACCGGGACAGGGACGTCGAGACCCAGTACTTC. Protein sequence: CAWSDRDRDVETQYF. The J gene is TRBJ2-5, the V gene TRBV30, with 9 bases aligning to TRBD1. Trimming removed 1 base from V and 5 bases from J; junction bases left unmatched: 8. This CDR3 contains 15 residues. Germline loops: CDR1 GTSNPN, CDR2 SVGIG (reference sequence).